The 3 T cell receptor beta chains below were found in one sample sequenced in a study of blood T cell repertoires in COVID-19. Sequencing used immunoSEQ multiplex PCR; TCRdb keeps in-frame clones, though not all of them. This sample yields hundreds of thousands of clones, of which about 90% are seen a single time; just over 7% belongs to the top ten. Specimen: peripheral blood. All receptors come from a man in his 60s who had recovered from COVID-19.

This clone showed up just a few times. CDR3 in DNA: TGTGCCAGCAGCCCCCTTGAACTCCCCGGGGGGGGAGATACGCAGTATTTT. Residues: CASSPLELPGGGDTQYF. The genes are TRBV5-8 and TRBJ2-3; TRBD2 aligns across 8 bases. Unmatched junction bases numbered 15, after V lost 4 bases and J lost 5 bases. This CDR3 region has 17 residues. The V gene's germline CDR1 is SGHTS and CDR2 YDEGEE.

The chain is built from TRBV11-2 and TRBJ1-6, with 7 positions matching TRBD1. Germline V gene lookup returns CDR1 SGHAT and CDR2 FQNNGV. Unmatched junction bases numbered 6, after V lost 3 bases and J lost 4 bases. The CDR3 sequence is 16 residues long. The CDR3: CASSFGDSAYNSPLHF. The CDR3 nucleotides read TGTGCCAGCAGCTTCGGGGACAGTGCTTATAATTCACCCCTCCACTTT.

This clone appeared a single time. The chain couples TRBV5-1 to TRBJ2-7, with 7 bases that match TRBD1. This CDR3 contains 14 residues. The V gene end was trimmed by 4 bases and the J gene end by 5 bases; junction bases not matched to a gene: 9. Per germline, CDR1 SGHRS and CDR2 YFSETQ. The DNA for the CDR3 is TGCGCCAGCAGCCTACAGACAGGGTTAAACGAGCAGTACTTC. Amino acids: CASSLQTGLNEQYF.